These 30 T cell receptor beta chains were all obtained from the same sample, sequenced in a study of T-cell reconstitution after alpha-beta-depleted transplantation in children. Using unique molecular identifiers, the investigators prepared the TCRbeta library. A single record per CDR3 protein comes from TCRdb applying MiXCR to the PCR reads. Altogether about 200,000 distinct CDR3 sequences are present, approximately 17% being singletons, with the ten largest covering just under 45%. The source was PBMCs, mostly from graft donor cells, collected 360 days after TCRalphabeta/CD19-depleted stem cell transplant. Receptors originate from a male patient under 10 years old who had a stem cell transplant for acute lymphoblastic leukemia, so the T cells may come from the graft donor.

This clonotype was detected only a few times. The CDR3 protein is CASSLLHREGTGELFF. In nucleotides, the CDR3 is TGTGCCAGCAGTTTACTCCACAGGGAGGGCACCGGGGAGCTGTTTTTT. The chain is built from TRBV12-3 or TRBV12-4 and TRBJ2-2; D may be TRBD2 (7 bases). The CDR3 has 16 residues. The V end lost 2 bases, the J end lost 4 bases, and 14 bases lay between the germline ends.

The J gene is TRBJ2-2, the V gene TRBV5-1, with D perhaps TRBD2 (5 bases). The germline V gene has CDR1 SGHRS and CDR2 YFSETQ. This CDR3 is built from 15 residues. Deletions cut 2 bases from V and 1 base from J, with 9 bases between. The CDR3 nucleotides read TGCGCCAGCAGCTTTGGTAGCGAGAACACCGGGGAGCTGTTTTTT. Amino acids: CASSFGSENTGELFF.

This clonotype was seen at least ten times. V is TRBV20-1 and J is TRBJ1-1; tentative D call: TRBD1 (5 bases). Germline V gives CDR1 DFQATT, CDR2 SNEGSKA (reference sequence). V was pared by 1 base and J by 3 bases, with 12 bases between. This CDR3 spans 14 amino acids. CDR3 DNA sequence: TGCAGTGCTAGAGTAGGCGGGGGGGACACTGAAGCTTTCTTT. Residues: CSARVGGGDTEAFF.

In its sample, this clonotype was seen once. The chain recombines TRBV11-2 with TRBJ2-4, with 11 bases that match TRBD1. Germline CDR1 reads SGHAT; CDR2 reads FQNNGV. The CDR3 has 20 amino acids. The V and J ends lost 3 bases and 1 base, in that order; junction bases with no gene match: 14. CDR3 residues: CASSFFPGQGGGVAKNIQYF. The CDR3 DNA sequence: TGTGCCAGCAGCTTCTTTCCGGGACAGGGGGGAGGCGTGGCCAAAAACATTCAGTACTTC.

This clonotype was recorded at least ten times. The CDR3 sequence is CSVVGTGGLDTEAFF. In DNA form, the CDR3 reads TGCAGCGTTGTGGGGACAGGGGGCTTGGACACTGAAGCTTTCTTT. This sequence joins TRBV29-1 and TRBJ1-1; TRBD1 agrees at 12 bases. CDR3 length: 15 residues. The V segment lost 4 bases and the J segment 3 bases; nucleotides outside the gene matches: 6. Germline CDR1 is SQVTM and CDR2 is ANQGSEA.

This chain connects TRBV29-1 to TRBJ1-1; 7 nucleotides align to TRBD1. Trimming cost V 3 bases and J 8 bases; bases outside gene matches: 12. The V gene's germline CDR1 is SQVTM and CDR2 ANQGSEA. There are 14 residues in the CDR3. DNA of the CDR3: TGCAGCGTTGATCGATCGGGACAGAGTAGAGAAGCTTTCTTT. It encodes CSVDRSGQSREAFF.

The chain uses TRBV12-3 or TRBV12-4 and TRBJ1-2; 11 positions agree with TRBD1. Trimming took 4 bases from V and 3 from J; bases not matched to a gene: 10. There are 17 residues in the CDR3. The CDR3 sequence is CASSYPGQGARDYGYTF. In DNA, the CDR3 is TGTGCCAGCAGTTACCCAGGACAGGGGGCGCGCGACTATGGCTACACCTTC.

This clonotype was counted between two and nine times. This chain connects TRBV20-1 to TRBJ2-2; D remains unclear. Per the germline V gene, CDR1 is DFQATT and CDR2 is SNEGSKA (reference sequence). The CDR3 is made up of 16 amino acids. The V and J ends lost 3 bases and 0 bases respectively, with 14 bases between them. The CDR3 DNA reads TGCAGTGCTAGCCGAGACCTCGACGCGAACACCGGGGAGCTGTTTTTT. It is translated as CSASRDLDANTGELFF.

This clonotype was recorded many times. This sequence joins TRBV12-3 or TRBV12-4 and TRBJ2-2; no reliable D call. V was cut by 2 bases and J by 7 bases, with 8 bases left in between. The CDR3 has 13 residues. The CDR3, as DNA: TGTGCCAGCAGTTTACTACGAGGCGGGGAGCTGTTTTTT. Its translation is CASSLLRGGELFF.

The sample holds a few counts of this clonotype. CDR3 protein: CASSLGGLADTDTQYF. The CDR3 bases are TGTGCCAGCAGCTTAGGGGGGCTAGCGGACACAGATACGCAGTATTTT. The chain recombines TRBV11-2 with TRBJ2-3; a weak D match, TRBD2 (7 bases). Germline V gene sequence: CDR1 SGHAT, CDR2 FQNNGV. The CDR3 length is 16 residues. Trimming left V 1 base short and J 2 bases short, with 13 bases between.

This clonotype came up a few times. The chain couples TRBV5-1 to TRBJ2-7, with D possibly being TRBD1 or TRBD2 (5 bases each). The CDR3 has 15 residues. V gave up 6 bases and J gave up 1 base, with 17 bases separating them. Germline V gene data show CDR1 as SGHRS and CDR2 as YFSETQ. The CDR3 region has the DNA TGCGCCAGCACAACCGGGGCCACCAGATCCTACGAGCAGTACTTC. The encoded protein is CASTTGATRSYEQYF.

The table lists this clonotype with a few counts. The chain employs TRBV9 and TRBJ2-1, with D possibly called TRBD1 or TRBD2 (5 bases each). Between the trimmed V and J ends, which lost 4 bases and 6 bases, there was a span of 20 bases. CDR1 is SGDLS, CDR2 YYNGEE, per germline. The CDR3 is made up of 16 amino acids. For the CDR3, the DNA is TGTGCCAGCAGCCCCCGGGACGCCCGACACGGCAATGAGCAGTTCTTC. Encoded protein: CASSPRDARHGNEQFF.

This chain uses TRBV5-1 with TRBJ1-2, with a tentative D call TRBD1 (6 bases). This CDR3 is built from 14 residues. The V end lost 1 base, the J end lost 8 bases, and 15 bases lay between the germline ends. Germline assignment: CDR1 SGHRS and CDR2 YFSETQ. Here the CDR3 reads CASSLNRQGQGYTF. CDR3 DNA: TGCGCCAGCAGCTTGAACCGGCAGGGGCAGGGCTACACCTTC.

Many counts were recorded for this clonotype. V is TRBV5-1 and J is TRBJ2-7; no reliable D call. The CDR3 consists of 15 residues. Germline CDR1 and CDR2: SGHRS and YFSETQ. The germline V and J ends were trimmed by 3 bases and 3 bases, with 16 bases remaining between them. The CDR3 here is CASSSVASTNYEQYF. The CDR3 DNA is TGCGCCAGCAGCTCAGTTGCCAGTACGAACTACGAGCAGTACTTC.

This sequence joins TRBV2 and TRBJ1-5; 7 nucleotides align to TRBD1. The junction had 4 bases not matched to a gene; V was cut back by 5 bases and J by 0 bases. This CDR3 has 15 amino acids. CDR1 and CDR2 (germline): SNHLY, FYNNEI. For the CDR3, the DNA is TGTGCCAGCAGTTTCAGGGGGTCTAGCAATCAGCCCCAGCATTTT. This codes for CASSFRGSSNQPQHF.

This clonotype was picked up a small number of times. The chain carries TRBV7-9 and TRBJ2-3, with 12 bases lining up with TRBD2. This CDR3 is 16 amino acids long. The V gene's germline CDR1 is SEHNR and CDR2 FQNEAQ (reference sequence). Trimming cost V 4 bases and J 2 bases; bases outside gene matches: 4. CDR3 DNA: TGTGCCAGCAGCTCCCGACTAGCGGGGGACACAGATACGCAGTATTTT. This encodes CASSSRLAGDTDTQYF.

Only a few counts were recorded for this clonotype. The V gene is TRBV9, the J gene TRBJ1-2, with D uncertain. CDR1 and CDR2 (germline): SGDLS, YYNGEE. Trimming cost V 3 bases and J 6 bases, with 18 bases left between them. The CDR3 is 15 amino acids. CDR3 residues: CASSDQTVSVNGYTF. For the CDR3, the DNA is TGTGCCAGCAGCGACCAAACGGTCTCCGTCAATGGCTACACCTTC.

This clonotype appeared a few times. This rearrangement joins TRBV12-3 or TRBV12-4 to TRBJ2-3, with 13 bases matching TRBD2. V lost 5 bases, J lost 4 bases, and 3 bases stayed unmatched. CDR3 length equals 15 residues. CDR3: CASSTLAGGADTQYF. The CDR3 DNA reads TGTGCCAGCAGTACACTAGCGGGGGGGGCAGATACGCAGTATTTT.

V usage is TRBV29-1 and J usage is TRBJ2-3; TRBD2 might be the D (5 bases). Germline V gives CDR1 SQVTM, CDR2 ANQGSEA. V was pared by 6 bases and J by 2 bases, with 18 bases between. This CDR3 is 15 amino acids long. In DNA, the CDR3 is TGCAGCGTGGATAGTAGGACTTCTAACACAGATACGCAGTATTTT. The encoded protein is CSVDSRTSNTDTQYF.

The J gene is TRBJ2-7, the V gene TRBV4-2; D uncertain. Trimming took 0 bases from V and 3 from J, leaving 18 bases between them. Germline values: CDR1 LGHNA, CDR2 YNFKEQ. The CDR3 is 17 amino acids. The CDR3, as DNA: TGTGCCAGCAGCCAAGATGCGTCGCCGCTATCGAACTACGAGCAGTACTTC. Its protein is CASSQDASPLSNYEQYF.

This clonotype was observed a few times. This chain uses TRBV3-1 with TRBJ2-7; D remains ambiguous. The germline V gene has CDR1 LGHDT and CDR2 YNNKEL (reference sequence). Between the trimmed V and J ends, which lost 1 base and 2 bases, there was a span of 12 bases. The CDR3 covers 15 residues. Here the CDR3 DNA reads TGTGCCAGCAGCCAAGGGCCCATCATGCCCTACGAGCAGTACTTC. Translated, it gives CASSQGPIMPYEQYF.

The J gene is TRBJ1-5, the V gene TRBV12-3 or TRBV12-4; D may be TRBD1 (5 bases). The CDR3 has 15 amino acids. Trimming pared 5 bases from V and 0 bases from J, leaving 11 bases between. CDR3: CASSPDSHSNQPQHF. The CDR3 DNA reads TGTGCCAGCAGTCCTGACAGCCATAGCAATCAGCCCCAGCATTTT.

J is TRBJ2-1 and V is TRBV7-9, with TRBD1 as a possible D gene (6 bases). Germline lookup yields CDR1 SEHNR and CDR2 FQNEAQ (reference sequence). The CDR3 is 13 residues long. Deletions cut 5 bases from V and 4 bases from J, with 9 bases between. The CDR3 nucleotides are TGTGCCAGCAGCAAAGGACAGTACAATGAGCAGTTCTTC. Its protein product is CASSKGQYNEQFF.

The chain carries TRBV28 and TRBJ2-7; no reliable D call. Germline CDR1 and CDR2: MDHEN and SYDVKM. This CDR3 spans 11 amino acids. Between the trimmed V and J ends, which lost 0 bases and 6 bases, there was a span of 3 bases. The CDR3 here is CASSLWPEQYF. The CDR3 DNA follows: TGTGCCAGCAGTTTATGGCCCGAGCAGTACTTC.

This clonotype was seen a few times. V and J are TRBV10-2 and TRBJ2-7; D is uncertain. V lost 2 bases to trimming and J lost 2 bases, with 13 bases between them. The CDR3 covers 15 residues. Germline V gene data show CDR1 as WSHSY and CDR2 as SAAADI. CDR3 residues: CASSEDIGWAYEQYF. The DNA of the CDR3 is TGCGCCAGCAGTGAGGACATTGGATGGGCCTACGAGCAGTACTTC.

This clonotype showed up just a few times. This chain joins TRBV25-1 and TRBJ2-7; D might be TRBD1 or TRBD2, each matching 6 bases. From germline, CDR1 is MGHDK and CDR2 SYGVNS. The ends were cut back, 8 bases at V and 0 bases at J, with 14 bases in the middle. The CDR3 loop spans 14 amino acids. CDR3 sequence (DNA): TGTGCCAGCGGGTGGGGGGCCAGCTCCTACGAGCAGTACTTC. This gives the protein CASGWGASSYEQYF.

Remarks on this clonotype: An end of the junction does not agree with germline; a read error may underlie this. The J gene is TRBJ2-7, the V gene TRBV5-1, with TRBD1 matching over 7 bases. The CDR3 is made up of 16 amino acids. CDR1 and CDR2 (germline): SGHRS, YFSETQ. CDR3 sequence (DNA): TGCGCCAGCAGCTTGTTCTTGGGACAGAAACCATACGCGCAGTACTTC. Translation: CASSLFLGQKPYAQYF.

V is TRBV27 and J is TRBJ2-2, with D perhaps TRBD1 (6 bases). Between the trimmed V and J ends, which lost 5 bases and 1 base, there was a span of 14 bases. The CDR3 has 16 amino acids. Germline CDR1 reads MNHEY; CDR2 reads SMNVEV (reference sequence). The CDR3 region has the DNA TGTGCCAGCAGTCCCGGATGGGGGCTGAACACCGGGGAGCTGTTTTTT. Translating gives CASSPGWGLNTGELFF.

This clonotype turned up a few times. This chain joins TRBV12-5 and TRBJ1-1; D may be TRBD1 (5 bases). Germline V lookup: CDR1 LGHNT, CDR2 FRNRAP. CDR3 length: 16 residues. The germline V and J ends were trimmed by 0 bases and 4 bases, with 15 bases remaining between them. In nucleotides, the CDR3 is TGTGCTAGTGGTTTGGTACTCGGCAGGGACCCCACTGAAGCTTTCTTT. This translates into CASGLVLGRDPTEAFF.

The rearrangement links TRBV10-3 to TRBJ2-7; TRBD1 aligns across 7 bases. With 10 bases clipped from V and 2 bases from J, the junction kept 8 bases outside the gene matches. Germline V gene sequence: CDR1 ENHRY, CDR2 SYGVKD. This CDR3 comprises 13 residues. The CDR3 DNA reads as TGTGCCACCCAACAGGGGCTCCCCTACGAGCAGTACTTC. This codes for CATQQGLPYEQYF.